This passage covers 3 T cell receptor beta chains from one sample sequenced in a study of blood T cell repertoires in COVID-19. Some clones are missing from TCRdb's copy, which holds only in-frame ones; the method was immunoSEQ multiplex PCR. The table lists 300,000 to 400,000 clones, over 85% of them singletons. The specimen sequenced was PBMCs or T cells enriched from blood (not recorded which). Receptors were obtained from a man aged 55 to 70 who had recovered from COVID-19.

This clone was recorded once. The chain has TRBV27 and TRBJ2-1; D possibly corresponds to TRBD1 (5 bases). There are 16 residues in the CDR3. V lost 3 bases to trimming and J lost 6 bases, with 18 bases between them. The germline CDR1 and CDR2 sequences are MNHEY and SMNVEV (reference sequence). For the CDR3, the DNA is TGTGCCAGCAGTTTTTCGGCAGGGCGGTTGGGCAATGAGCAGTTCTTC. Translation: CASSFSAGRLGNEQFF.

This chain joins TRBV27 and TRBJ2-7; 7 bases map to TRBD2. Germline CDR1 and CDR2: MNHEY and SMNVEV (reference sequence). V shed 2 bases and J 2 bases; nucleotides not matched to a gene: 3. This CDR3 is built from 14 residues. The CDR3 nucleotides read TGTGCCAGCAGTTTACGGGGGGATACCTACGAGCAGTACTTC. It is translated as CASSLRGDTYEQYF.

This chain joins TRBV9 and TRBJ1-3; tentative D call: TRBD1 (5 bases). The CDR3 runs to 14 residues. CDR1 SGDLS and CDR2 YYNGEE come from the germline V gene. The V end was cut by 3 bases, the J end by 4 bases, with 11 bases between. The CDR3 DNA follows: TGTGCCAGCAGCGCCAGGACACTCGGAAACACCATATATTTT. Protein: CASSARTLGNTIYF.